The rows below give T cell receptor beta chains drawn from one sample of a study of lymphopenia after photon versus proton radiotherapy. This table comes from immunoSEQ multiplex PCR, and its TCRdb copy is limited to in-frame clones, with some not included. The data show 30,000 to 40,000 clones, about 80% seen once. The sample in question was peripheral blood, obtained from a patient treated with proton-based radiotherapy. These receptors all come from a woman aged 70 to 79 with pancreatic cancer. The CDR3 runs from the conserved cysteine through the conserved F or W. A D gene is named only where the DNA matches it firmly. Size is stated for part of the rows, as once, few or many counts, or as a class when the clone is expanded.

>TRBV30|TRBJ1-5|.|.
TGTGCCTGGTCTGCCGGGGGGGCTGGTCGAGGTCAGCCCCAGCATTTT
CAWSAGGAGRGQPQHF
>TRBV28|TRBJ1-2|.|.
TGTGCCAGCAGTTTCCCGACAGTCGACTATGGCTACACCTTC
CASSFPTVDYGYTF
>TRBV7-2|TRBJ2-4|.|.
TGTGCCAGCAGCCCCGGGAGTCAGGGCAAAAACATTCAGTACTTC
CASSPGSQGKNIQYF
>TRBV10-3|TRBJ1-6|.|.
TGTGCCATCAGTGATGTACAGGGTGTAAATTCACCCCTCCACTTT
CAISDVQGVNSPLHF
>TRBV9|TRBJ2-3|.|TRBD2
TGTGCCAGCAGCGTAGGACTAGCGGGAGAAGGCACAGATACGCAGTATTTT
CASSVGLAGEGTDTQYF
>TRBV27|TRBJ1-1|.|TRBD1
TGTGCCAGCAGTTTATCTGACAGGGCGAACACTGAAGCTTTCTTT
CASSLSDRANTEAFF
>TRBV30|TRBJ1-2|once|TRBD1
TGTGCCTGGATCGAACAGGGGAAGTATGGCTACACCTTC
CAWIEQGKYGYTF
>TRBV25-1|TRBJ1-5|.|.
TGTGCCAGCAGTGAATGGGGGGGCGCGAACAATCAGCCCCAGCATTTT
CASSEWGGANNQPQHF
>TRBV5-1|TRBJ1-5|.|TRBD1
TGCGCCAGCAGCTTGGAGGTAGGGGGCAGTAGCAATCAGCCCCAGCATTTT
CASSLEVGGSSNQPQHF
>TRBV7-2|TRBJ1-5|.|.
TGTGCCAGCAGCTTAGACAGGGTTCGGCAGCCCCAGCATTTT
CASSLDRVRQPQHF
>TRBV7-7|TRBJ2-2|.|TRBD1
TGTGCTAGCAGCCGGGGGACAGGGGGCAACACCGGGGAGCTGTTTTTT
CASSRGTGGNTGELFF
>TRBV4-1|TRBJ1-5|.|.
TGCGCCAGCAGCCAAGACGGTTCTAGAACAGGAAATCAGCCCCAGCATTTT
CASSQDGSRTGNQPQHF
>TRBV28|TRBJ2-7|few|.
TGTGCCAGCGGAAAGGTATCCTACGAGCAGTACTTC
CASGKVSYEQYF
>TRBV15|TRBJ2-1|.|.
TGTGCCACCAGCAGAGCTGAGGGCAAGGAGCAGTTCTTC
CATSRAEGKEQFF
>TRBV27|TRBJ1-3|.|.
TGTGCCAGCAGTGAGTACGGCCGAACTGGAAACACCATATATTTT
CASSEYGRTGNTIYF
>TRBV15|TRBJ1-2|once|.
TGTGCCACGGTACAAGAGCGAGCTGGCTATGGCTACACCTTC
CATVQERAGYGYTF
>TRBV27|TRBJ2-5|few|.
TGTGCCAGCAGTTCCGAATGGGGGGTGGAGACCCAGTACTTC
CASSSEWGVETQYF
>TRBV5-4|TRBJ2-3|.|.
TGTGCCAGCAGCTTGGAGGCCGGGAGCACAGATACGCAGTATTTT
CASSLEAGSTDTQYF
>TRBV7-9|TRBJ1-4|.|TRBD1
TGTGCCAGCAGCACAGGACAGGGCCCTAATGAAAAACTGTTTTTT
CASSTGQGPNEKLFF
>TRBV4-2|TRBJ2-3|.|.
TGTGCCAGCAGCCAAGGTATAGATACGCAGTATTTT
CASSQGIDTQYF
>TRBV28|TRBJ2-3|.|.
TGTGCCAGCACCGGTTGGGAGAAGGATACGCAGTATTTT
CASTGWEKDTQYF
>TRBV28|TRBJ1-1|.|.
TGTGCCAGCAAGGACAGGAACACTGAAGCTTTCTTT
CASKDRNTEAFF
>TRBV7-3|TRBJ1-2|.|TRBD1
TGTGCCAGCAGCCCCGAGGGACAGGGACGGGGGGGCTACACCTTC
CASSPEGQGRGGYTF
>TRBV2|TRBJ2-7|.|.
TGTGCCAGCACCGTATTCGAGGGCGAGCAGTACTTC
CASTVFEGEQYF
>TRBV19|TRBJ2-4|.|.
TGTGCCAGTAGTTCCAAATCTTCCGGGACGCAAGCCAAAAACATTCAGTACTTC
CASSSKSSGTQAKNIQYF
>TRBV28|TRBJ2-4|.|.
TGTGCCAGCAGTGAGCCGACCGGGGGTCGTAACATTCAGTACTTC
CASSEPTGGRNIQYF
>TRBV11-3|TRBJ2-7|.|.
TGTGCCAGCAGCGAAAGTCCTAGCTACGAGCAGTACTTC
CASSESPSYEQYF
>TRBV10-2|TRBJ2-1|.|TRBD2
TGCGCCAGCAGTGATATTAGCGGGGGGTACAATGAGCAGTTCTTC
CASSDISGGYNEQFF
>TRBV5-1|TRBJ2-5|once|.
TGCGCCAGCAGCCGGTTTACGGGGTACCAAGAGACCCAGTACTTC
CASSRFTGYQETQYF
>TRBV7-1|TRBJ1-1|.|.
TGTGCCAGCAGCCAAACACCCCCAGAAATGAACACTGAAGCTTTCTTT
CASSQTPPEMNTEAFF
>TRBV4-2|TRBJ2-4|.|TRBD2
TGTGCCAGCAGCCAACCCCAGGTCCTAGCGGGGTTAGCCAAAAACATTCAGTACTTC
CASSQPQVLAGLAKNIQYF
>TRBV5-5|TRBJ1-2|.|.
TGTGCCAGCAGCTTGGTTGACAACTATGGCTACACCTTC
CASSLVDNYGYTF
>TRBV4-3|TRBJ2-1|.|.
TGCGCCAGCAGCCCCCAAACCGGGACAATCTACAATGAGCAGTTCTTC
CASSPQTGTIYNEQFF
>TRBV28|TRBJ2-5|.|.
TGTGCCAGCAGTTTTCCCCCACACCAAGAGACCCAGTACTTC
CASSFPPHQETQYF
>TRBV2|TRBJ2-3|.|.
TGTGCCAGCAGGGAACAGGGTCCCACAGATACGCAGTATTTT
CASREQGPTDTQYF
>TRBV5-1|TRBJ1-1|few|TRBD1
TGCGCCAGCAGCCCGGGACAGGGATGGATGAACACTGAAGCTTTCTTT
CASSPGQGWMNTEAFF
>TRBV5-8|TRBJ2-5|few|TRBD2
TGTGCCAGCGGTCCTCTCGGACTAGCGGGACAAGAGACCCAGTACTTC
CASGPLGLAGQETQYF
>TRBV30|TRBJ2-7|.|TRBD1
TGTGCCTGGAGGGGAACAGGGGAAGAGCAGTACTTC
CAWRGTGEEQYF
>TRBV21-1|TRBJ2-7|.|.
TGTGCTAGCAGCAAAGGTCCAAATGTATTGATTATGACCTACGAGCAGTACTTC
CASSKGPNVLIMTYEQYF
>TRBV7-9|TRBJ2-5|.|TRBD2
TGTGCCAGCAGCCCGCGCACGGGTAGCGGGAGGGGAGAGACCCAGTACTTC
CASSPRTGSGRGETQYF
>TRBV6-6|TRBJ2-5|.|TRBD2
TGTGCCAGCAGTTATTCCGGGGAGGGGGAGACCCAGTACTTC
CASSYSGEGETQYF
>TRBV7-6|TRBJ1-5|.|.
TGTGCCAGCAGCTCTGGCGGGGGGCCTAGCAATCAGCCCCAGCATTTT
CASSSGGGPSNQPQHF
>TRBV5-6|TRBJ2-1|.|.
TGTGCCAGCAGCTTGAGGAGCTTGGTTGCGGGCTACAATGAGCAGTTCTTC
CASSLRSLVAGYNEQFF
>TRBV7-7|TRBJ2-1|.|.
TGTGCTAGCAGCTTGCGACTCGCTTGGGATGAGCAGTTCTTC
CASSLRLAWDEQFF
>TRBV5-6|TRBJ2-3|.|TRBD1
TGTGCCAGCAGCGCAAATAACTGGGACAGGGGAAGCCTCACAGATACGCAGTATTTT
CASSANNWDRGSLTDTQYF
>TRBV7-9|TRBJ1-1|.|.
TGTGCCAGCAGCTTAACCGGGAAGAACACTGAAGCTTTCTTT
CASSLTGKNTEAFF
>TRBV11-3|TRBJ1-1|.|.
TGTGCCAGCAGCCCCGGAGGCCCCCCGTATGAAGCTTTCTTT
CASSPGGPPYEAFF
>TRBV5-1|TRBJ2-2|.|TRBD2
TGCGCCAGCAGAAGGCAGACTAGCGAAAACACCGGGGAGCTGTTTTTT
CASRRQTSENTGELFF
>TRBV9|TRBJ2-3|.|TRBD1
TGTGCCAGCAGCGTACGAACAGGGGCAGATACGCAGTATTTT
CASSVRTGADTQYF
>TRBV9|TRBJ2-5|.|.
TGTGCCAGCAGCGTTTTGGGCCAAGAGACCCAGTACTTC
CASSVLGQETQYF
>TRBV6-6|TRBJ2-5|.|.
TGTGCCAGCAGTCTAACCGGGGGAGAGACCCAGTACTTC
CASSLTGGETQYF
>TRBV2|TRBJ1-4|.|TRBD1
TGTGCCAGCAGGGTACAGGGGGTGACTAATGAAAAACTGTTTTTT
CASRVQGVTNEKLFF
>TRBV15|TRBJ2-3|.|.
TGTGCCACCAGCAGAGCGAGACACGCCACAGATACGCAGTATTTT
CATSRARHATDTQYF
>TRBV19|TRBJ2-5|.|TRBD1
TGTGCCAGTAGCCCGGGACAGGCCTTTCAAGAGACCCAGTACTTC
CASSPGQAFQETQYF